Listed here are 15 T cell receptor beta chains from one sample, sequenced in a study of blood T cell repertoires in COVID-19. Assay used: immunoSEQ multiplex PCR; TCRdb lists only in-frame clones, some missing. Of 25,000 to 35,000 clones in the sample, approximately 85% were seen once. Input material: peripheral blood. The origin of the receptors is a human donor in a cohort sampled during active COVID-19.

The chain joins TRBV5-1 to TRBJ2-7; tentatively, D is TRBD1 (7 bases). The germline V gene has CDR1 SGHRS and CDR2 YFSETQ. Between the trimmed V and J ends, which lost 0 bases and 5 bases, there was a span of 15 bases. The CDR3 consists of 15 residues. CDR3 sequence: CASSLVAGGGNEQYF. As DNA, the CDR3 is TGCGCCAGCAGCTTGGTAGCAGGGGGAGGCAACGAGCAGTACTTC.

The gene calls are TRBV24-1 and TRBJ1-1, with 7 positions matching TRBD1. Germline assignment: CDR1 KGHDR and CDR2 SFDVKD. V lost 3 bases to trimming and J lost 1 base; unmatched junction nucleotides: 7. There are 16 residues in the CDR3. CDR3 protein: CATSDAQGEANTEAFF. The CDR3 bases are TGTGCCACCAGTGATGCCCAGGGGGAGGCGAACACTGAAGCTTTCTTT.

The J gene is TRBJ2-5, the V gene TRBV5-1; 12 bases align to TRBD2. J lost 0 bases, V lost 2 bases, and 2 bases had no gene match. The CDR3 totals 16 residues. Looked up from germline, CDR1 is SGHRS and CDR2 is YFSETQ. The CDR3 nucleotides read TGCGCCAGCAGCTTCCTAGCGGGGGGGTACCAAGAGACCCAGTACTTC. Translated, it gives CASSFLAGGYQETQYF. The whole variable domain, filled in from reference TRBV5-1 and TRBJ2-5, reads KAGVTQTPRYLIKTRGQQVTLSCSPISGHRSVSWYQQTPGQGLQFLFEYFSETQRNKGNFPGRFSGRQFSNSRSEMNVSTLELGDSALYLCASSFLAGGYQETQYFGPGTRLLVL.

This clone was recorded a few times. This chain uses TRBV4-1 with TRBJ1-1; D is perhaps TRBD1 (5 bases). Per the germline V gene, CDR1 is MGHRA and CDR2 is YSYEKL. V lost 0 bases to trimming and J lost 10 bases, with 9 bases between them. CDR3 size: 12 residues. The CDR3 protein is CASSQDQGRAFF. CDR3 coding DNA: TGCGCCAGCAGCCAAGATCAGGGTCGAGCTTTCTTT.

V is TRBV5-5 and J is TRBJ1-5, with D possibly TRBD1 on 5 matching bases. Between the trimmed V and J ends, which lost 0 bases and 8 bases, there was a span of 15 bases. This CDR3 is built from 15 residues. Germline values: CDR1 SGHKS, CDR2 YYEKEE (reference sequence). CDR3 loop: CASSLEGAIREPQHF. CDR3 bases: TGTGCCAGCAGCTTGGAAGGGGCGATAAGGGAGCCCCAGCATTTT.

The V call is TRBV27, the J call TRBJ2-7; 9 bases align to TRBD1. Losses at the gene ends were 5 bases for V and 2 bases for J; bases not matched to a gene: 10. The V gene's germline CDR1 is MNHEY and CDR2 SMNVEV (reference sequence). This CDR3 contains 16 residues. The CDR3 loop reads CASSPKPGQGTYEQYF. The CDR3 DNA sequence: TGTGCCAGCAGTCCCAAACCGGGACAGGGCACCTACGAGCAGTACTTC.

The chain carries TRBV5-1 and TRBJ2-1; D is possibly TRBD1 (6 bases). The CDR3 length is 17 residues. V was trimmed by 1 base and J by 4 bases, leaving 18 bases between them. Germline V gives CDR1 SGHRS, CDR2 YFSETQ. CDR3 sequence (DNA): TGCGCCAGCAGCTTGAGCACAGGGCGGTTCCCTTACAATGAGCAGTTCTTC. Amino acid sequence: CASSLSTGRFPYNEQFF.

The gene calls are TRBV29-1 and TRBJ2-2, with no clear D. V dropped 4 bases and J dropped 1 base, with 7 bases sitting between them. The CDR3 spans 13 residues. Germline V gives CDR1 SQVTM, CDR2 ANQGSEA. CDR3 DNA sequence: TGCAGCGTTGTAAAACAGAACACCGGGGAGCTGTTTTTT. Its translation is CSVVKQNTGELFF.

The rearrangement uses TRBV2 and TRBJ1-5; 7 bases align to TRBD1. With 0 bases clipped from V and 3 bases from J, the junction kept 5 bases outside the gene matches. The germline gives CDR1 SNHLY, CDR2 FYNNEI. The CDR3 runs 16 residues. As DNA, the CDR3 is TGTGCCAGCAGTGAAGCACAGGACAGGTTCAATCAGCCCCAGCATTTT. It specifies CASSEAQDRFNQPQHF.

CDR3 sequence (DNA): TGTGCCTGGAGCCCAGACAATTACAATGAGCAGTTCTTC. It translates to CAWSPDNYNEQFF. V and J are TRBV30 and TRBJ2-1; no clear D. The germline V gene encodes CDR1 GTSNPN and CDR2 SVGIG (reference sequence). The CDR3 loop spans 13 amino acids. Trimming removed 3 bases at V and 4 bases at J, with 10 bases between.

This sequence joins TRBV29-1 and TRBJ2-2, with D perhaps matching TRBD2 (6 bases). Germline CDR1 is SQVTM and CDR2 is ANQGSEA. CDR3 length equals 13 residues. Trimming left V 4 bases short and J 8 bases short, with 14 bases between. CDR3 loop: CSVARDSWGELFF. CDR3 nucleotides: TGCAGCGTTGCCCGGGACTCCTGGGGGGAGCTGTTTTTT.

This clone was observed a single time. This chain connects TRBV7-9 to TRBJ2-4; 8 positions agree with TRBD1. Germline V CDR1 and CDR2: SEHNR, FQNEAQ (reference sequence). This CDR3 contains 15 residues. The V and J ends lost 3 bases and 3 bases, in that order; junction bases with no gene match: 4. The CDR3 bases are TGTGCCAGCAGCTTGTCACAGGGGGGCAAAAACATTCAGTACTTC. Translation: CASSLSQGGKNIQYF.

This clone was seen only a few times. The sample has other DNA sequences that encode this CDR3 too. The V call is TRBV29-1, the J call TRBJ2-7, with D tentatively TRBD1 (6 bases). This CDR3 contains 13 residues. The V and J ends lost 2 bases and 0 bases respectively, with 8 bases between them. Germline CDR1 SQVTM, CDR2 ANQGSEA. CDR3 in DNA: TGCAGCGTTGAAACAGGGTCCTCCTACGAGCAGTACTTC. This translates into CSVETGSSYEQYF.

The V call is TRBV3-1 (or the pseudogene TRBV3-2), the J call TRBJ1-1, with D unresolved. CDR3 length: 16 amino acids. In germline, CDR1 is LGHDT, CDR2 YNNKEL (reference sequence). V lost 0 bases, J lost 0 bases, and 11 bases lay in between. CDR3 nucleotides: TGTGCCAGCAGCCAAGATAGCGGGTTCGTGAACACTGAAGCTTTCTTT. Encoded protein: CASSQDSGFVNTEAFF.

The V and J genes are TRBV7-6 and TRBJ2-5, with 7 bases aligning to TRBD1. There are 14 residues in the CDR3. Per germline, CDR1 SGHVS and CDR2 FNYEAQ. Losses at the gene ends were 4 bases for V and 5 bases for J; bases not matched to a gene: 7. CDR3 protein: CASSSQTGWETQYF. The CDR3 DNA reads TGTGCCAGCAGCTCCCAGACAGGGTGGGAGACCCAGTACTTC.